These 20 T cell receptor beta chains came from one sample sequenced in a study of OX40 agonist ivuxolimab in advanced cancers. Data came from immunoSEQ multiplex PCR; TCRdb stores just in-frame clones and leaves some out. This table has roughly 70,000 clones, 70% to 90% appearing once. Sequenced material: CD4+ or CD8+ T cells sorted from blood, taken in a trial of the OX40 agonist ivuxolimab. The origin of the receptors is an adult with an advanced solid tumor such as melanoma, head and neck, liver or kidney cancer.

The chain recombines TRBV11-2 with TRBJ2-7; 8 bases map to TRBD2. The CDR3 contains 13 residues. The V gene end was trimmed by 4 bases and the J gene end by 5 bases; junction bases not matched to a gene: 4. CDR1 is SGHAT, CDR2 FQNNGV, per germline. CDR3 nucleotides: TGTGCCAGCAGCTCGGGACTAGGGGACGAGCAGTACTTC. It translates to CASSSGLGDEQYF.

J is TRBJ2-1 and V is TRBV5-1; 10 nucleotides match TRBD1. The CDR3 consists of 16 residues. Germline loops: CDR1 SGHRS, CDR2 YFSETQ. After removal of 6 bases from V and 3 bases from J, the junction contained 9 bases not matched to a gene. The CDR3, as DNA: TGCGCCAGCACCCTTCGGGACAGGGGCCTCTACAATGAGCAGTTCTTC. Protein sequence: CASTLRDRGLYNEQFF.

This clone has a handful of counts. This rearrangement joins TRBV30 to TRBJ1-1, with D unclear. The germline V gene encodes CDR1 GTSNPN and CDR2 SVGIG (reference sequence). With 2 bases removed from V and 5 bases from J, the gap between germline ends came to 6 bases. CDR3 size: 11 residues. The DNA of the CDR3 is TGTGCCTGGAGTAGCCGGACTGAAGCTTTCTTT. Residues: CAWSSRTEAFF.

This chain connects TRBV6-5 to TRBJ1-2; the D is unclear. Trimming pared 4 bases from V and 1 base from J, leaving 7 bases between. CDR1 MNHEY and CDR2 SVGAGI come from the germline V gene. The CDR3 contains 13 residues. Here the CDR3 reads CASSSGRNYGYTF. In DNA form, the CDR3 reads TGTGCCAGCAGTTCCGGACGTAACTATGGCTACACCTTC.

V and J are TRBV5-1 and TRBJ2-2; 9 bases agree with TRBD2. V shed 0 bases and J 2 bases; nucleotides not matched to a gene: 2. The germline V gene encodes CDR1 SGHRS and CDR2 YFSETQ. The CDR3 extends over 16 amino acids. The CDR3 DNA reads TGCGCCAGCAGCTTGGTTAGCGGGAGTAACACCGGGGAGCTGTTTTTT. Its translation: CASSLVSGSNTGELFF.

The chain recombines TRBV28 with TRBJ2-3, with D unresolved. The CDR3 has 12 amino acids. CDR1 is MDHEN and CDR2 is SYDVKM in the germline V gene. Deletions cut 6 bases from V and 1 base from J, with 5 bases between. The DNA for the CDR3 is TGTGCCAGCAGAGCCGGCACAGATACGCAGTATTTT. It specifies CASRAGTDTQYF.

The chain's CDR3 is CASSLAYRGSNYGYTF. The CDR3 DNA sequence: TGCGCCAGCAGCTTGGCCTATCGGGGCAGTAACTATGGCTACACCTTC. The J gene is TRBJ1-2, the V gene TRBV5-1; TRBD1 might be the D (5 bases). The CDR3 sequence is 16 residues long. CDR1 SGHRS and CDR2 YFSETQ come from the germline V gene. Trimming took 0 bases from V and 1 from J, leaving 13 bases between them.

This chain joins TRBV5-1 and TRBJ1-2; maybe TRBD1 (6 bases). Germline values: CDR1 SGHRS, CDR2 YFSETQ. Trimming took off 0 bases at V and 4 bases at J, with 13 bases between the two ends. The CDR3 is made up of 15 amino acids. The CDR3 loop is CASSLATGTPYGYTF. CDR3 bases: TGCGCCAGCAGCTTGGCAACCGGGACACCCTATGGCTACACCTTC.

The chain uses TRBV5-1 and TRBJ2-3; D unresolved. Germline V gene sequence: CDR1 SGHRS, CDR2 YFSETQ. Trimming removed 5 bases from V and 3 bases from J, with 4 bases in between. The CDR3 is 11 residues long. The CDR3 bases are TGCGCCAGCAGGAGTACAGATACGCAGTATTTT. As protein: CASRSTDTQYF.

The chain uses TRBV11-2 and TRBJ2-3, with D perhaps TRBD2 (6 bases). Trimming pared 0 bases from V and 5 bases from J, leaving 12 bases between. CDR3 length: 15 residues. Germline lookup yields CDR1 SGHAT and CDR2 FQNNGV. For the CDR3, the DNA is TGTGCCAGCAGCTTAGATCGGGGAGGTCTAGATACGCAGTATTTT. This sequence encodes CASSLDRGGLDTQYF.

The rearrangement joins TRBV30 to TRBJ1-2, with 7 bases identical to TRBD1. The CDR3 runs 12 residues. The germline gives CDR1 GTSNPN, CDR2 SVGIG (reference sequence). V dropped 2 bases and J dropped 7; count of bases not matched to a gene: 4. In DNA form, the CDR3 reads TGTGCCTGGAGTAAAGGGGGCTTTGGCTACACCTTC. Its protein product is CAWSKGGFGYTF.

This clone was picked up many times. The sample contains more than one DNA sequence encoding this CDR3. This chain links TRBV21-1 with TRBJ1-1; TRBD1 is the table's D call and was not checked against the DNA. TRBV21-1 is deemed a pseudogene. CDR3 length equals 17 residues. The CDR3 spells CASSTKGQGKKNTEAFF. The CDR3 coding sequence is TGTGCCAGCAGCACTAAGGGACAGGGGAAAAAGAACACTGAAGCTTTCTTT.

The chain recombines TRBV2 with TRBJ1-5; D unresolved. In germline, CDR1 is SNHLY, CDR2 FYNNEI. The CDR3 has 15 amino acids. The V and J ends lost 1 base and 3 bases respectively, with 10 bases between them. The CDR3 sequence is CASSEVGGVNQPQHF. CDR3 nucleotides: TGTGCCAGCAGTGAAGTTGGAGGAGTCAATCAGCCCCAGCATTTT.

This rearrangement joins TRBV2 to TRBJ2-4; perhaps D is TRBD1 or TRBD2 (5 bases each). There are 13 residues in the CDR3. V gave up 2 bases and J gave up 6 bases, with 8 bases separating them. CDR1 SNHLY and CDR2 FYNNEI come from the germline V gene. Written as DNA, the CDR3 is TGTGCCAGCAGTGAAAAGGGGAGAAACATTCAGTACTTC. Translating gives CASSEKGRNIQYF.

The CDR3 nucleotides read TGCAGCGTCGGGACAGGGGCAAATTCACCCCTCCACTTT. Translating it yields CSVGTGANSPLHF. The chain employs TRBV29-1 and TRBJ1-6; 10 nucleotides match TRBD1. This CDR3 region has 13 residues. V dropped 6 bases and J dropped 7; count of bases not matched to a gene: 3. CDR1 SQVTM and CDR2 ANQGSEA come from the germline V gene.

The chain joins TRBV7-9 to TRBJ1-1; D ambiguous. The CDR3 is 13 amino acids. V lost 5 bases, J lost 4 bases, and 11 bases lay in between. In germline, CDR1 is SEHNR, CDR2 FQNEAQ (reference sequence). Here the CDR3 DNA reads TGTGCCAGCAGCCCGAACGCGGTCACTGAAGCTTTCTTT. This encodes CASSPNAVTEAFF.

V usage is TRBV9 and J usage is TRBJ2-7; 9 bases map to TRBD1. The CDR3 is 14 amino acids. J lost 6 bases, V lost 0 bases, and 4 bases had no gene match. CDR1 is SGDLS, CDR2 YYNGEE, per germline. This CDR3 is CASSVDYRGREQYF. CDR3 nucleotide sequence: TGTGCCAGCAGCGTAGACTACAGGGGGCGCGAGCAGTACTTC.

The chain employs TRBV19 and TRBJ1-5; D is perhaps TRBD1 (6 bases). The CDR3 has 14 amino acids. Trimming removed 5 bases from V and 4 bases from J, with 12 bases in between. Germline CDR1 LNHDA, CDR2 SQIVND (reference sequence). CDR3 residues: CASSVRGHNQPQHF. In DNA form, the CDR3 reads TGTGCCAGTAGTGTTCGGGGGCATAATCAGCCCCAGCATTTT.

Written as DNA, the CDR3 is TGTGCCAGCTCATCCCGGGGGGTTTCTTCTAACGAGCAGTACTTC. Amino acid sequence: CASSSRGVSSNEQYF. V and J are TRBV18 and TRBJ2-7; 7 bases line up with TRBD2. The CDR3 has 15 residues. Germline V gene sequence: CDR1 KGHSH, CDR2 LQKENI. V lost 5 bases and J lost 5; bases outside the gene matches: 12.

This clone was counted once. The chain has TRBV11-2 and TRBJ1-1; D perhaps matches TRBD1 (6 bases). V was clipped by 6 bases and J by 8 bases, with 16 bases between them. The germline CDR1 and CDR2 sequences are SGHAT and FQNNGV. This CDR3 region has 13 residues. The chain's CDR3 is CASSSPAGTEAFF. Written as DNA, the CDR3 is TGTGCCAGCAGTTCCCCGGCGGGGACAGAAGCTTTCTTT. Together with reference TRBV11-2 and TRBJ1-1, the CDR3 gives the full variable domain: EAGVAQSPRYKIIEKRQSVAFWCNPISGHATLYWYQQILGQGPKLLIQFQNNGVVDDSQLPKDRFSAERLKGVDSTLKIQPAKLEDSAVYLCASSSPAGTEAFFGQGTRLTVV.